What follows are 22 T cell receptor beta chains derived from one specimen sequenced in a study of CD8 T cells in ankylosing spondylitis. MiXCR, run by TCRdb on the 5' RACE reads, gives a single entry per CDR3 protein. The data contain roughly 250,000 distinct CDR3 sequences, 10% of them singletons. The sample consisted of blood, either unsorted or a sorted T cell fraction (not recorded which). The receptor set was obtained from a male donor with ankylosing spondylitis or in good health (not recorded which).

This clonotype was recorded many times. The V call is TRBV4-1, the J call TRBJ2-1; D remains ambiguous. The CDR3 has 15 residues. The germline V gene has CDR1 MGHRA and CDR2 YSYEKL. Trimming took off 0 bases at V and 2 bases at J, with 8 bases between the two ends. The CDR3 DNA reads as TGCGCCAGCAGCCAAGAAGACGTAACCTACAATGAGCAGTTCTTC. This codes for CASSQEDVTYNEQFF.

A few counts support this clonotype. The chain combines TRBV4-2 with TRBJ2-1; 10 bases agree with TRBD2. This CDR3 is 17 amino acids long. Germline trimming cut 0 bases from V and 1 base from J; bases unmatched to any gene: 3. Germline V gene data show CDR1 as LGHNA and CDR2 as YNFKEQ. CDR3 bases: TGTGCCAGCAGCCAAGACGGTAGCGGGGGGTCCTACAATGAGCAGTTCTTC. It yields the protein CASSQDGSGGSYNEQFF.

The sample holds many counts of this clonotype. The V call is TRBV5-1, the J call TRBJ2-5; TRBD2 matches at 11 bases. V dropped 1 base and J dropped 7; count of bases not matched to a gene: 12. Germline lookup yields CDR1 SGHRS and CDR2 YFSETQ. The CDR3 consists of 17 residues. CDR3 protein: CASSLTLAGAASGTQYF. In nucleotides, the CDR3 is TGCGCCAGCAGCTTGACACTAGCGGGAGCCGCCAGTGGGACCCAGTACTTC.

This clonotype showed up many times. The gene calls are TRBV11-2 and TRBJ2-1; D is uncertain. CDR1 is SGHAT, CDR2 FQNNGV, per germline. The CDR3 length is 13 residues. Trimming removed 1 base at V and 8 bases at J, with 9 bases between. This chain's CDR3 is CASSLGSWDEQFF. In nucleotides, the CDR3 is TGTGCCAGCAGCTTAGGTAGCTGGGATGAGCAGTTCTTC.

The table lists this clonotype with many counts. The gene calls are TRBV10-3 and TRBJ2-1; either TRBD1 or TRBD2 may supply D (5 bases each). Germline V lookup: CDR1 ENHRY, CDR2 SYGVKD. The CDR3 is 12 residues long. Between the trimmed V and J ends, which lost 11 bases and 8 bases, there was a span of 16 bases. CDR3 nucleotide sequence: TGTGCCCTCGGGACCCAAAGCGATGAGCAGTTCTTC. Translating gives CALGTQSDEQFF.

This clonotype was seen at least ten times. This rearrangement joins TRBV11-2 to TRBJ1-1; D not resolved. Germline CDR1 SGHAT, CDR2 FQNNGV. V was shortened by 7 bases and J by 0 bases, with 9 bases between the two germline ends. The CDR3 runs 13 residues. CDR3 DNA: TGTGCCAGCACCCCAATGGTGAACACTGAAGCTTTCTTT. This gives the protein CASTPMVNTEAFF. Full variable domain (remainder filled in from reference TRBV11-2 and TRBJ1-1): EAGVAQSPRYKIIEKRQSVAFWCNPISGHATLYWYQQILGQGPKLLIQFQNNGVVDDSQLPKDRFSAERLKGVDSTLKIQPAKLEDSAVYLCASTPMVNTEAFFGQGTRLTVV.

Many counts were recorded for this clonotype. J is TRBJ2-3 and V is TRBV10-3; 9 positions agree with TRBD2. Germline-derived CDR1 and CDR2 are ENHRY and SYGVKD. The CDR3 sequence is 19 residues long. V gave up 3 bases and J gave up 1 base; unmatched junction bases: 14. In DNA, the CDR3 is TGTGCCATCAGTGACCTCCTAGCGGGACCAACCGAGGGCACAGATACGCAGTATTTT. Encoded protein: CAISDLLAGPTEGTDTQYF.

This clonotype has at least ten counts. The genes are TRBV5-1 and TRBJ2-7, with TRBD1 matching over 12 bases. The V gene's germline CDR1 is SGHRS and CDR2 YFSETQ. This CDR3 contains 15 residues. The junction had 5 bases not matched to a gene; V was cut back by 3 bases and J by 4 bases. This chain's CDR3 is CASSSGQGAWYEQYF. The CDR3 region has the DNA TGCGCCAGCAGCTCGGGACAGGGGGCTTGGTACGAGCAGTACTTC.

This chain connects TRBV4-2 to TRBJ1-4, with TRBD1 as a possible D gene (5 bases). CDR1 is LGHNA and CDR2 is YNFKEQ in the germline V gene. Deletions cut 0 bases from V and 2 bases from J, with 10 bases between. This CDR3 region has 16 residues. The CDR3 region is CASSQDQGPTNEKLFF. CDR3 nucleotide sequence: TGTGCCAGCAGCCAAGACCAGGGACCGACTAATGAAAAACTGTTTTTT.

Many counts were recorded for this clonotype. This chain joins TRBV10-2 and TRBJ2-5; a possible D gene is TRBD2 (6 bases). The germline V and J ends were trimmed by 3 bases and 5 bases, with 16 bases remaining between them. Germline V lookup: CDR1 WSHSY, CDR2 SAAADI. This CDR3 is 15 amino acids long. The CDR3 DNA reads TGCGCCAGCAGTGATGTAGCGGCCTCCAGGGAGACCCAGTACTTC. Translation: CASSDVAASRETQYF.

This clonotype was observed at least ten times. This rearrangement joins TRBV29-1 to TRBJ2-1, with 7 bases matching TRBD2. Germline V lookup: CDR1 SQVTM, CDR2 ANQGSEA. CDR3 length: 14 amino acids. V shed 8 bases and J 8 bases; nucleotides not matched to a gene: 15. This chain's CDR3 is CSFLVIAGGHEQFF. CDR3 coding DNA: TGCAGCTTTCTCGTGATAGCGGGTGGGCATGAGCAGTTCTTC.

The gene calls are TRBV9 and TRBJ1-6; TRBD1 aligns across 7 bases. Germline V gene sequence: CDR1 SGDLS, CDR2 YYNGEE. The CDR3 contains 12 residues. J lost 17 bases, V lost 1 base, and 6 bases had no gene match. This CDR3 is CASSVRDSRFHF. CDR3 coding DNA: TGTGCCAGCAGCGTACGGGACAGCAGATTCCACTTT.

This clonotype was detected many times. V gene TRBV6-1 combines with J gene TRBJ1-5; no clear D. This CDR3 region has 13 residues. Germline CDR1 is MNHNS and CDR2 is SASEGT. The V end was cut by 11 bases, the J end by 7 bases, with 18 bases between. Written as DNA, the CDR3 is TGTGCCGGAGGGTCCAAGTACGGCCAGCCCCAGCATTTT. It specifies CAGGSKYGQPQHF.

This clonotype was counted at least ten times. The chain has TRBV7-8 and TRBJ2-7; D call uncertain. The CDR3 is 14 amino acids. CDR1 is SGHVS and CDR2 is FQNEAQ in the germline V gene. Trimming cost V 1 base and J 3 bases, with 10 bases left between them. In DNA, the CDR3 is TGTGCCAGCAGCTTAGGGTATATCGACTACGAGCAGTACTTC. It codes for CASSLGYIDYEQYF.

The chain employs TRBV7-9 and TRBJ2-5, with D possibly matching TRBD2 (5 bases). Germline CDR1 reads SEHNR; CDR2 reads FQNEAQ (reference sequence). Trimming took 5 bases from V and 5 from J, leaving 18 bases between them. The CDR3 spans 15 residues. The CDR3 bases are TGTGCCAGCAGCCCCTCCCGGACTGCGAGCGAGACCCAGTACTTC. Its translation is CASSPSRTASETQYF.

This clonotype was counted at least ten times. The V call is TRBV3-1, the J call TRBJ2-3; D is undetermined. The CDR3 spans 13 residues. Germline loops: CDR1 LGHDT, CDR2 YNNKEL (reference sequence). V was shortened by 0 bases and J by 4 bases, with 5 bases between the two germline ends. CDR3 sequence reads: CASSQDGPDTQYF. In nucleotides, the CDR3 is TGTGCCAGCAGCCAAGACGGTCCAGATACGCAGTATTTT.

In this sample, this clonotype turned up many times. The J gene is TRBJ2-1, the V gene TRBV11-2; TRBD2 might be the D (6 bases). The CDR3 runs 15 residues. V was clipped by 4 bases and J by 10 bases, with 20 bases between them. In germline, CDR1 is SGHAT, CDR2 FQNNGV. As DNA, the CDR3 is TGTGCCAGCAGCTCAACTAGCTCCCCGATAACGGAGCAGTTCTTC. The encoded protein is CASSSTSSPITEQFF.

The chain recombines TRBV28 with TRBJ2-6; unclear D gene. Trimming cost V 10 bases and J 1 base, with 11 bases left between them. This CDR3 region has 14 residues. The V gene's germline CDR1 is MDHEN and CDR2 SYDVKM. This CDR3 is CATSGLSGANVLTF. Here the CDR3 DNA reads TGTGCCACCTCAGGCTTGTCTGGGGCCAACGTCCTGACTTTC. The whole variable domain, filled in from reference TRBV28 and TRBJ2-6, reads DVKVTQSSRYLVKRTGEKVFLECVQDMDHENMFWYRQDPGLGLRLIYFSYDVKMKEKGDIPEGYSVSREKKERFSLILESASTNQTSMYLCATSGLSGANVLTFGAGSRLTVL.

V and J are TRBV18 and TRBJ1-6; D unresolved. V was clipped by 3 bases and J by 8 bases, with 14 bases between them. Germline assignment: CDR1 KGHSH and CDR2 LQKENI. The CDR3 spans 15 residues. CDR3 DNA: TGTGCCAGCTCACCCCCGACGGGTGAATATTCACCCCTCCACTTT. Amino acids: CASSPPTGEYSPLHF.

The sample holds many counts of this clonotype. The chain has TRBV25-1 and TRBJ1-1; D unclear. The V end was cut by 4 bases, the J end by 0 bases, with 9 bases between. CDR1 MGHDK and CDR2 SYGVNS come from the germline V gene. The CDR3 has 14 residues. DNA of the CDR3: TGTGCCAGCAGTGGCCCCGTCATGAACACTGAAGCTTTCTTT. Residues: CASSGPVMNTEAFF.

As regards this clonotype: A much larger clone lies a single base off, so this may be a read error. V and J are TRBV3-1 and TRBJ1-1; D remains ambiguous. CDR3 length: 15 residues. Between the trimmed V and J ends, which lost 4 bases and 4 bases, there was a span of 16 bases. Per germline, CDR1 LGHDT and CDR2 YNNKEL (reference sequence). The CDR3 DNA follows: TGTGCCAGCAGCCGCATGCCGCAGTCGCCCACTGAAGCTTTCTTT. Protein sequence: CASSRMPQSPTEAFF. The entire variable domain, with the rest obtained from reference TRBV3-1 and TRBJ1-1, is as follows: DTAVSQTPKYLVTQMGNDKSIKCEQNLGHDTMYWYKQDSKKFLKIMFSYNNKELIINETVPNRFSPKSPDKAHLNLHINSLELGDSAVYFCASSRMPQSPTEAFFGQGTRLTVV.

The CDR3 loop reads CASSHPSGIYHEQYF. DNA for the CDR3: TGTGCCAGCAGCCATCCTAGCGGGATTTACCACGAGCAGTACTTC. The V gene is TRBV7-9, the J gene TRBJ2-7; 9 bases match TRBD2. Germline lookup yields CDR1 SEHNR and CDR2 FQNEAQ (reference sequence). The V gene end was trimmed by 5 bases and the J gene end by 5 bases; junction bases not matched to a gene: 10. The CDR3 is 15 amino acids.